This T cell receptor (beta chain) was captured in a study of control samples from healthy donors and cancer patients. CDR1 and CDR2 (germline): MDHEN, SYDVKM. The length of the CDR3 is 16 residues. Trimming stripped 5 bases from V and 2 bases from J, with 19 bases between. This clone has only a few counts. Profiling relied on immunoSEQ multiplex PCR, and the TCRdb table lists in-frame clones only, not all of them. The table lists some 220,000 clones, over 90% of them singletons. The source material was blood. The TCR comes from a middle-aged man in good health. The chain combines TRBV28 with TRBJ2-7; possible D gene TRBD1, 7 bases. The CDR3 region is CASSLPTGTSAYEQYV. Written as DNA, the CDR3 is TGTGCCAGCAGTCTCCCGACAGGGACTTCAGCCTACGAGCAGTACGTC.